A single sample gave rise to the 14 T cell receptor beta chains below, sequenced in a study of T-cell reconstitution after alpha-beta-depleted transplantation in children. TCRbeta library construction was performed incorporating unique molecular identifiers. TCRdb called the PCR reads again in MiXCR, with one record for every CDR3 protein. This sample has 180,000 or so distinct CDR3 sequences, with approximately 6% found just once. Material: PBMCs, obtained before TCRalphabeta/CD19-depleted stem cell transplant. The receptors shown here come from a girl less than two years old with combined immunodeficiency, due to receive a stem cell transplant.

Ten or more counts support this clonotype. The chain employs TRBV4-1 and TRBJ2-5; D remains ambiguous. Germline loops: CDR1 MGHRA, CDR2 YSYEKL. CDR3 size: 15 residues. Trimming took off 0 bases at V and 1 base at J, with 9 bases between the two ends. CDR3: CASSQDTRVQETQYF. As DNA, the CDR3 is TGCGCCAGCAGCCAAGATACTCGGGTCCAAGAGACCCAGTACTTC.

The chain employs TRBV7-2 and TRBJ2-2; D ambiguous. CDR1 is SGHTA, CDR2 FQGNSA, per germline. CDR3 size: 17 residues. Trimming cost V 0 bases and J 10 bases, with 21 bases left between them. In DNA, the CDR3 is TGTGCCAGCAGCTTAGCGCTCGTGTTGGGTCATCCCGTGGAGCTGTTTTTT. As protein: CASSLALVLGHPVELFF.

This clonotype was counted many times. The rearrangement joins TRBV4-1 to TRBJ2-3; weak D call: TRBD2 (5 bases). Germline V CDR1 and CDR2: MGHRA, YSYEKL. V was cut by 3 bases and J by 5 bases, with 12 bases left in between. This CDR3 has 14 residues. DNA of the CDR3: TGCGCCAGCAGCCAGAGGGCTACCGGAGATACGCAGTATTTT. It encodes CASSQRATGDTQYF.

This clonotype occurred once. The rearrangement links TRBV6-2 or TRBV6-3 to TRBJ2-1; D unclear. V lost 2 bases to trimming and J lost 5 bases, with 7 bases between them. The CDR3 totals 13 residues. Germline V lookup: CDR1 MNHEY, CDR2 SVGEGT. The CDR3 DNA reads TGTGCCAGCAGTTACCAGGCAAACAATGAGCAGTTCTTC. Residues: CASSYQANNEQFF.

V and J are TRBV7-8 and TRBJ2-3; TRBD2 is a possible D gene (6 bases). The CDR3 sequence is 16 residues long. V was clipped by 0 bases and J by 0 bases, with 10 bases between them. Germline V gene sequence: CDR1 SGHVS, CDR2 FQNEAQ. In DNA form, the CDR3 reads TGTGCCAGCAGCTTAGCGGTGGCGGGAAGCACAGATACGCAGTATTTT. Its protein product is CASSLAVAGSTDTQYF.

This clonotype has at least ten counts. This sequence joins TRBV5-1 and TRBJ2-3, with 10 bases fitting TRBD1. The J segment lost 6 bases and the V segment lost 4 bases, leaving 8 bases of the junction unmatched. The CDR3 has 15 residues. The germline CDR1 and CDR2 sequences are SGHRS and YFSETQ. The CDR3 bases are TGCGCCAGCAGCCAGGGGACAGGGGTTTTGGATACGCAGTATTTT. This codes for CASSQGTGVLDTQYF.

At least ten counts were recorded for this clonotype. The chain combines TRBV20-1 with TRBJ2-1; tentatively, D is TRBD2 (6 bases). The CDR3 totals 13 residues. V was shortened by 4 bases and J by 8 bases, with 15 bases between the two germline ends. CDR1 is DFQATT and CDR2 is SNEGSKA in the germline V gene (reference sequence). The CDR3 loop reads CSAMEGSIHEQFF. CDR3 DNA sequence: TGCAGTGCTATGGAGGGATCCATCCATGAGCAGTTCTTC.

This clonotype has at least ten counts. The CDR3 DNA is TGCGCCAGCAGCCTCGAAAGGGGGCCTAGCACAGATACGCAGTATTTT. Translating it yields CASSLERGPSTDTQYF. The rearrangement uses TRBV4-3 and TRBJ2-3; 7 bases map to TRBD1. Germline trimming cut 4 bases from V and 0 bases from J; bases unmatched to any gene: 7. CDR1 and CDR2 (germline): LGHNA, YSLEER. The CDR3 contains 16 residues.

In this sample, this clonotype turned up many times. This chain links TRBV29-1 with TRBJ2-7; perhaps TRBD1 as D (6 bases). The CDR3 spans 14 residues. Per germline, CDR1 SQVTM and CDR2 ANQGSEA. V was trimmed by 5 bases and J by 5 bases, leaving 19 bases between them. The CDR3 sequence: CSVISRDGGHEQYF. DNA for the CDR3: TGCAGCGTTATCTCTCGGGATGGGGGCCACGAGCAGTACTTC.

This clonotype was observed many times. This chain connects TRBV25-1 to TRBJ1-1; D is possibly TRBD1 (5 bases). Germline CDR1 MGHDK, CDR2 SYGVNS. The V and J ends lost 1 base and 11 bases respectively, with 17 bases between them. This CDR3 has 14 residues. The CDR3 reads CASSEFAGRNEAFF. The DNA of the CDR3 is TGTGCCAGCAGTGAATTCGCAGGGAGGAACGAGGCTTTCTTT. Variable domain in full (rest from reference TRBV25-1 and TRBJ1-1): EADIYQTPRYLVIGTGKKITLECSQTMGHDKMYWYQQDPGMELHLIHYSYGVNSTEKGDLSSESTVSRIRTEHFPLTLESARPSHTSQYLCASSEFAGRNEAFFGQGTRLTVV.

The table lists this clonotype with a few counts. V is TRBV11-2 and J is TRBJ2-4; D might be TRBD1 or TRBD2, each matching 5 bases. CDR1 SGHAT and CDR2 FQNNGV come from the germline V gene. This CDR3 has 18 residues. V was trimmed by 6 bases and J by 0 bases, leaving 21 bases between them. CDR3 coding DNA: TGTGCCAGCAGTCTCCGGGACCCCGCTGGGGTAGCCAAAAACATTCAGTACTTC. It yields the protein CASSLRDPAGVAKNIQYF.

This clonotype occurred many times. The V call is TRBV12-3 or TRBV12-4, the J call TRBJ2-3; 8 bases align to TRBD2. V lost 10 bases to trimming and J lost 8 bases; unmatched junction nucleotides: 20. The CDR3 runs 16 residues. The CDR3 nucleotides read TGTGCCACCAAAAGTCCGGGACTAGGGGTTGAGGCTACGCAGTATTTT. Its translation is CATKSPGLGVEATQYF.

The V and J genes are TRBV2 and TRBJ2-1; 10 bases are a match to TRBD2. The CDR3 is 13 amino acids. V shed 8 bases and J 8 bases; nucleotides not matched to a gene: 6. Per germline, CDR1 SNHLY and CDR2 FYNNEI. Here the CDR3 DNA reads TGTGCCAGCTCCCTAGCGGGAGTCGATGAGCAGTTCTTC. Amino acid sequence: CASSLAGVDEQFF.

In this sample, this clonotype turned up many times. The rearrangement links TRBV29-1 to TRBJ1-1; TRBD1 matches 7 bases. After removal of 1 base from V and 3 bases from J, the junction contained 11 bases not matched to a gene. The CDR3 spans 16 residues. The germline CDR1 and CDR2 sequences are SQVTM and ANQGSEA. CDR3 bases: TGCAGCGTTGAAGGGGGAAACAGGGGCGTCTACACTGAAGCTTTCTTT. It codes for CSVEGGNRGVYTEAFF.